This T cell receptor (beta chain) was found in a study of glioma-infiltrating T cells. Amplification of TCR alpha and beta CDR3 regions from RNA used iRepertoire nested multiplex PCR. TCRdb reprocessed the multiplex PCR reads via MiXCR and lists one record per CDR3 protein. The table records 300,000 to 450,000 distinct CDR3 sequences, around 45% of them present only once. Between the trimmed V and J ends, which lost 6 bases and 1 base, there was a span of 24 bases. CDR1 is MDHEN and CDR2 is SYDVKM in the germline V gene. This CDR3 region has 18 residues. This clonotype has a handful of counts. V and J are TRBV28 and TRBJ1-1, with a possible D match to TRBD1 (6 bases). The specimen was glioma tissue, nonneoplastic brain tissue, or PBMCs (not recorded which). This clonotype originated in a human donor with low-grade glioma or glioblastoma, undergoing nonglioma brain surgery, or in good health (not recorded which). CDR3 protein: CASSPPDRLDLRNTEAFF. The CDR3 DNA follows: TGTGCCAGCAGCCCCCCCGACAGGCTAGATCTTCGGAACACTGAAGCTTTCTTT.